This note documents a single T cell receptor beta chain sequence. This specimen comes from a study of T cell changes during pregnancy in multiple sclerosis. The CDR3 extends over 13 amino acids. Trimming cost V 1 base and J 8 bases, with 11 bases left between them. The V gene's germline CDR1 is SGHAT and CDR2 FQDESV (reference sequence). Produced via immunoSEQ multiplex PCR; TCRdb's table is partial and in-frame only. The table lists 55,000 or so clones, roughly 90% of them singletons. Here the sequenced sample was CD4+ T cells from peripheral blood mononuclear cells, taken after pregnancy. The receptor was derived from a female donor in good health, enrolled as a control in a pregnancy study. The J gene is TRBJ1-2, the V gene TRBV11-1; TRBD1 is a possible D gene (6 bases). The CDR3 DNA sequence: TGTGCCAGCAGCTTAGGACAGGCCCTCGGCTACACCTTC. It is translated as CASSLGQALGYTF.